These 8 T cell receptor beta chains originate from one sample sequenced in a study of T cell responses to AZD1222 COVID-19 vaccine. Clones were sequenced by immunoSEQ multiplex PCR, and TCRdb holds only the in-frame ones, with some missing. The sample lists around 160,000 clones, just over 90% occurring once. Specimen: peripheral blood, collected on day 0 of MenACWY control vaccination. All receptors derive from an adult in good health.

This rearrangement joins TRBV10-3 to TRBJ1-1, with D hard to call. The CDR3 has 12 amino acids. In germline, CDR1 is ENHRY, CDR2 SYGVKD. The ends were cut back, 3 bases at V and 0 bases at J, with 2 bases in the middle. CDR3 loop: CAISDMNTEAFF. The CDR3 region has the DNA TGTGCCATCAGTGACATGAACACTGAAGCTTTCTTT.

The CDR3 bases are TGTGCCAGCAGCTTGGGGCCGGCGAACACTGAAGCTTTCTTT. Residues: CASSLGPANTEAFF. The chain has TRBV11-3 and TRBJ1-1; tentatively, D is TRBD1 (5 bases). Trimming left V 3 bases short and J 1 base short, with 9 bases between. Per the germline V gene, CDR1 is SGHNT and CDR2 is YENEEA. The CDR3 sequence is 14 residues long.

The rearrangement links TRBV5-4 to TRBJ2-7; no clear D gene. Germline CDR1 reads SGHNT; CDR2 reads YYREEE (reference sequence). CDR3 length equals 14 residues. V was pared by 4 bases and J by 1 base, with 12 bases between. The DNA of the CDR3 is TGTGCCAGCAGCAGGATGGATGGGTCCTACGAGCAGTACTTC. Protein product: CASSRMDGSYEQYF.

CDR3 nucleotides: TGTGCCAGCAGCGAGGGGAACATGAACACTGAAGCTTTCTTT. Translating gives CASSEGNMNTEAFF. The chain uses TRBV7-9 and TRBJ1-1, with a weak D call TRBD1 (5 bases). Germline loops: CDR1 SEHNR, CDR2 FQNEAQ (reference sequence). The CDR3 extends over 14 amino acids. Deletions cut 5 bases from V and 0 bases from J, with 10 bases between.

This rearrangement joins TRBV15 to TRBJ2-1; 9 nucleotides agree with TRBD2. The germline gives CDR1 LNHNV, CDR2 YYDKDF (reference sequence). V lost 3 bases to trimming and J lost 3 bases; unmatched junction nucleotides: 6. The CDR3 length is 16 residues. CDR3 nucleotide sequence: TGTGCCACCAGCAGTTGGGCTAGCGGGAACTACAATGAGCAGTTCTTC. Amino acids: CATSSWASGNYNEQFF.

The V call is TRBV6-6, the J call TRBJ2-7; D not resolved. Germline CDR1 reads MNHNY; CDR2 reads SVGAGI (reference sequence). CDR3 length equals 13 residues. V gave up 6 bases and J gave up 2 bases, with 11 bases separating them. The CDR3 DNA reads as TGTGCCAGCAGAGCAGTGATTACCTACGAGCAGTACTTC. Translating gives CASRAVITYEQYF.

The chain employs TRBV20-1 and TRBJ1-2; D ambiguous. Trimming stripped 3 bases from V and 5 bases from J, with 7 bases between. Germline V gene data show CDR1 as DFQATT and CDR2 as SNEGSKA (reference sequence). The CDR3 is 11 residues long. CDR3 sequence reads: CSASGGYGYTF. The CDR3 bases are TGCAGTGCTAGTGGTGGGTATGGCTACACCTTC.

The V call is TRBV11-2, the J call TRBJ2-3; the D is unclear. This CDR3 region has 13 residues. V dropped 6 bases and J dropped 9 bases, with 16 bases sitting between them. Looked up from germline, CDR1 is SGHAT and CDR2 is FQNNGV. CDR3 sequence (DNA): TGTGCCAGCAGATCCACACTACCTGGGACGCAGTATTTT. Its protein is CASRSTLPGTQYF.